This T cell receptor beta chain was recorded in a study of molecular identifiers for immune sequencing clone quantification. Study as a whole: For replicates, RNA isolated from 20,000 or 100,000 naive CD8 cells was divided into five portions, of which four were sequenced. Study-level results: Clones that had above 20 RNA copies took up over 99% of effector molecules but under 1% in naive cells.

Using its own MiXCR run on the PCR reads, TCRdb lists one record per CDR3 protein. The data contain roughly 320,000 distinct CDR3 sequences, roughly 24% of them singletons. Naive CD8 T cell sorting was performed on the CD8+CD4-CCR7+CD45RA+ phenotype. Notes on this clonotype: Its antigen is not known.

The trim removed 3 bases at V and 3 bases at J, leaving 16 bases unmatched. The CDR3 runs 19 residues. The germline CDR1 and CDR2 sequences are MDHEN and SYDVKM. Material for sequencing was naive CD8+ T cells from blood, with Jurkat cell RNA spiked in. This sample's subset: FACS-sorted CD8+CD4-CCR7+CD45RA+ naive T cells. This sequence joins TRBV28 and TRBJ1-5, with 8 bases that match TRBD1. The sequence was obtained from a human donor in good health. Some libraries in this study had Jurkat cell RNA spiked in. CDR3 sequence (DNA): TGTGCCAGCAGTTTCAGGACAGGGCCCACCCGGGCGGCCAATCAGCCCCAGCATTTT. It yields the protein CASSFRTGPTRAANQPQHF.